The rows below give T cell receptor beta chains drawn from one sample of a study of T cells after posttransplantation cyclophosphamide. This table comes from immunoSEQ multiplex PCR, and its TCRdb copy is limited to in-frame clones, with some not included. Listed for the sample are around 12,000 clones, none seen a single time. Specimen: PBMCs, collected after allogeneic stem cell transplant with posttransplant cyclophosphamide. These receptors were collected from a female patient between 40 and 50 years old who received an allogeneic stem cell transplant from an unrelated donor, was CMV-positive, and had acute GVHD only. The graft donor may be the source of some T cells. CDR3s include the opening cysteine and the closing phenylalanine or tryptophan. Fields, in order: clone size, V gene, J gene, D gene, CDR3 protein, CDR3 DNA. D genes are given only for firm matches. Part of the rows lack a size; the others show once, few, many or a class for expanded clones.

few,TRBV7-9,TRBJ1-2,.,CASSSQDFFGYTF,TGTGCCAGCAGCTCCCAGGATTTCTTTGGCTACACCTTC
.,TRBV6-5,TRBJ1-6,.,CASSQYRKANSPLHF,TGTGCCAGCAGTCAATACAGAAAGGCCAACTCACCCCTCCACTTT
.,TRBV5-1,TRBJ1-6,TRBD1,CASSSDRGPDSPLHF,TGCGCCAGCAGCTCTGACAGGGGGCCAGATTCACCCCTCCACTTT
many,TRBV11-1,TRBJ1-1,TRBD1,CASSLYGTANTEAFF,TGTGCCAGCAGCTTATATGGGACAGCGAACACTGAAGCTTTCTTT
.,TRBV7-2,TRBJ1-1,TRBD1,CASSLANPTGRVIMNTEAFF,TGTGCCAGCAGCTTAGCCAACCCGACAGGGCGGGTGATAATGAACACTGAAGCTTTCTTT
.,TRBV10-3,TRBJ1-2,.,CASRQAIERGYTF,TGTGCCAGCCGACAGGCGATCGAGCGGGGCTACACCTTC
few,TRBV7-3,TRBJ1-5,.,CASSFNKAQDNQPQHF,TGTGCCAGCAGCTTTAATAAGGCGCAGGACAATCAGCCCCAGCATTTT
many,TRBV19,TRBJ1-4,TRBD1,CATSTGLRTNEKLFF,TGTGCCACCTCGACAGGGTTACGAACTAATGAAAAACTGTTTTTT
many,TRBV6-5,TRBJ1-1,TRBD1,CASKEGAYTEAFF,TGTGCCAGCAAAGAGGGGGCGTATACTGAAGCTTTCTTT
few,TRBV15,TRBJ1-5,.,CATSRDLGLNQPQHF,TGTGCCACCAGCAGAGATCTCGGTCTCAATCAGCCCCAGCATTTT
.,TRBV10-3,TRBJ1-2,TRBD1,CAITEEGGAGGYTF,TGTGCCATCACGGAAGAAGGGGGCGCGGGTGGCTACACCTTC
many,TRBV19,TRBJ1-5,.,CASSPQGYNQPQHF,TGTGCCAGTAGTCCACAGGGTTACAATCAGCCCCAGCATTTT
many,TRBV6-6,TRBJ2-2,.,CASGDSLNTGELFF,TGTGCCAGCGGAGACAGCCTCAACACCGGGGAGCTGTTTTTT
few,TRBV5-4,TRBJ2-3,TRBD1,CASSFQGGATDTQYF,TGTGCCAGCAGCTTTCAAGGGGGCGCCACAGATACGCAGTATTTT
many,TRBV28,TRBJ1-5,.,CASRRSNQPQHF,TGTGCCAGCAGACGGAGCAATCAGCCCCAGCATTTT
many,TRBV14,TRBJ1-4,.,CASSPRLTNEKLFF,TGTGCCAGCAGCCCAAGACTCACTAATGAAAAACTGTTTTTT
few,TRBV5-1,TRBJ2-5,.,CASSLSPLQETQYF,TGCGCCAGCAGCTTGTCGCCACTCCAAGAGACCCAGTACTTC
.,TRBV5-4,TRBJ2-1,TRBD1,CAGSGGTGGYNEQFF,TGTGCCGGCAGCGGCGGGACAGGAGGTTACAATGAGCAGTTCTTC
few,TRBV7-2,TRBJ2-2,.,CASSLEGGAAGELFF,TGTGCCAGCAGCTTAGAAGGGGGAGCAGCCGGGGAGCTGTTTTTT
few,TRBV19,TRBJ1-5,TRBD1,CASSKGDRGPPQHF,TGTGCCAGTAGTAAGGGGGACAGGGGACCGCCCCAGCATTTT
.,TRBV28,TRBJ2-7,TRBD1,CASSTRDRGGYEQYF,TGTGCCAGCAGTACCCGGGACAGGGGGGGGTACGAGCAGTACTTC
.,TRBV7-2,TRBJ2-2,.,CASSLGVRRGYTGELFF,TGTGCCAGCAGCTTAGGGGTCCGCCGCGGGTACACCGGGGAGCTGTTTTTT
many,TRBV4-1,TRBJ2-7,TRBD2,CASSQVAGGGRYEQYF,TGCGCCAGCAGCCAGGTAGCGGGAGGGGGGAGATACGAGCAGTACTTC
many,TRBV2,TRBJ2-3,TRBD1,CASSGDSFTDTQYF,TGTGCCAGCAGTGGGGACAGCTTCACAGATACGCAGTATTTT
many,TRBV28,TRBJ2-1,TRBD2,CASSLAGTTYYNEQFF,TGTGCCAGCAGTTTAGCGGGGACTACCTACTACAATGAGCAGTTCTTC
few,TRBV7-8,TRBJ2-7,TRBD2,CASSFPTGTSGSGEQYF,TGTGCCAGCAGCTTTCCTACCGGGACTAGCGGGAGTGGCGAGCAGTACTTC
.,TRBV5-1,TRBJ2-1,.,CASSFSGLRYNEQFF,TGCGCCAGCAGCTTCTCGGGTCTCCGCTACAATGAGCAGTTCTTC
many,TRBV5-1,TRBJ2-3,TRBD2,CASSRLAVTDTQYF,TGCGCCAGCAGCAGGCTAGCGGTCACAGATACGCAGTATTTT
many,TRBV19,TRBJ1-1,.,CASTRQGEAFF,TGTGCCAGTACAAGGCAGGGGGAAGCTTTCTTT